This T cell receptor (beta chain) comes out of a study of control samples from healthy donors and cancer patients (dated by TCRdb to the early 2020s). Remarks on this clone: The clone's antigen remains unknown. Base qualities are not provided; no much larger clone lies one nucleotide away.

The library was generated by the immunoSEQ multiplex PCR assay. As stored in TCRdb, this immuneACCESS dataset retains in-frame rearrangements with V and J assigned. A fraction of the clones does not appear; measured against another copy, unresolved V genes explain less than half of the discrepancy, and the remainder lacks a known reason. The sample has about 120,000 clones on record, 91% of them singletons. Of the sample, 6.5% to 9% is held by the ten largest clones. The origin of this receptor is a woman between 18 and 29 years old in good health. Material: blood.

The DNA is TGTGCCAGCAGTGAAGTGAGGGCCAGGACCGGGGAGCTGTTTTTT. This gives the protein CASSEVRARTGELFF. This chain joins TRBV2 to TRBJ2-2; the D gene is perhaps TRBD2, from 5 matching bases. For CDR1 and CDR2, the germline V gene lists SNHLY and FYNNEI. Cut back by 1 base and 5 bases, the V and J ends lie 11 bases apart. Taken from cysteine to phenylalanine, the CDR3 has 15 residues. Just CDR3 DNA is preserved here, 45 bases in frame from base 1.